The clone carrying this TCR delta chain is classed as large (0.1 to 1%). This sample includes further DNA sequences coding for the same CDR3. Unmatched junction bases numbered 1, after V lost 2 bases and J lost 2 bases. The CDR3 contains 17 residues. CDR1 is GEAIGNYY and CDR2 is EKD in the germline V gene. The entry originates in a study of gamma-delta chains in newborns, infants, children. Whole-study context: Innate gammadelta T cells reportedly expand polyclonally right after birth, driven by microbial exposure, per the title.

TCRdb redid clone calling on the reads using CATT. The sample shows roughly 14,000 delta-chain clones, roughly 7% of them seen only once. This receptor was identified in a child who was a newborn, infant or young child, either healthy, febrile or measles-vaccinated (not recorded which). The chain couples TRDV2 to TRDJ3; 11 nucleotides align to TRDD3. Sequenced sample: blood. The CDR3 protein is CACDILGDTWDTRQMFF. DNA for the CDR3: TGTGCCTGTGACATACTGGGGGATACCTGGGACACCCGACAGATGTTTTTC.